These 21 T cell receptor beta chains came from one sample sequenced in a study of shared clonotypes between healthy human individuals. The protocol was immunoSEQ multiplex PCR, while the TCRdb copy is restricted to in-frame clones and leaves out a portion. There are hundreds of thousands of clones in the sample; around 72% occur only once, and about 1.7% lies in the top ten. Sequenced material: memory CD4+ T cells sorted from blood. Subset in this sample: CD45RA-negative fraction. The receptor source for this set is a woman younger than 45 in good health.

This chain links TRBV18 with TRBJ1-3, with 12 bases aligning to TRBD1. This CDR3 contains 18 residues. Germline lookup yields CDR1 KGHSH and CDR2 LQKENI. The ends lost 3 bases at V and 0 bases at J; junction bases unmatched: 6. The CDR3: CASSPKGTGGYSGNTIYF. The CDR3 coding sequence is TGTGCCAGCTCACCTAAAGGGACAGGGGGCTACTCTGGAAACACCATATATTTT.

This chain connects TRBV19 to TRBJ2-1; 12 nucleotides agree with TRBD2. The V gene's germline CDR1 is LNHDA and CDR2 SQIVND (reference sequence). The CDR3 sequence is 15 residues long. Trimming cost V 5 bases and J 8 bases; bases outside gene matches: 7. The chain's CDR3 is CASSPTSGSGYEQFF. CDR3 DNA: TGTGCCAGTAGTCCGACTAGCGGGAGTGGATATGAGCAGTTCTTC.

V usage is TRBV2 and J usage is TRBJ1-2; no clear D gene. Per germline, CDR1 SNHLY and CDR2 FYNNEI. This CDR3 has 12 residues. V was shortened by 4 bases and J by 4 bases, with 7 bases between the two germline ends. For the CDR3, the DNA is TGTGCCAGCAGTGTTTGGGTCTATGGCTACACCTTC. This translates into CASSVWVYGYTF.

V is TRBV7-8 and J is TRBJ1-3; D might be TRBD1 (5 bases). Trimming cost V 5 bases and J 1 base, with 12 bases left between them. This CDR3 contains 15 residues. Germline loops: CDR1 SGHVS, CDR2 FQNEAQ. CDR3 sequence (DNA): TGTGCCAGCAGCCCGCGCGGGGGTTCTGGAAACACCATATATTTT. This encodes CASSPRGGSGNTIYF. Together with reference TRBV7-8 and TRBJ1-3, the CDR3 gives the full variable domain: GAGVSQSPRYKVAKRGQDVALRCDPISGHVSLFWYQQALGQGPEFLTYFQNEAQLDKSGLPSDRFFAERPEGSVSTLKIQRTQQEDSAVYLCASSPRGGSGNTIYFGEGSWLTVV.

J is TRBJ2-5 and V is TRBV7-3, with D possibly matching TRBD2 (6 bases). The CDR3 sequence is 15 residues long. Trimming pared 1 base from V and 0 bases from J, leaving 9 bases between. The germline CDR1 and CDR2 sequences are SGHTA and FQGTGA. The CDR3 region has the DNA TGTGCCAGCAGCTTAATGGGGGGATACCAAGAGACCCAGTACTTC. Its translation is CASSLMGGYQETQYF.

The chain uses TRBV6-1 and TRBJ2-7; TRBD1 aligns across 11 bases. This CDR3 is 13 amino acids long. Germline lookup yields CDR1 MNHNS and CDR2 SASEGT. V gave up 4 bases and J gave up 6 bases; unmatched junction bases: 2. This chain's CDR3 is CASSVGTGGEQYF. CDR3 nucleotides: TGTGCCAGCAGTGTCGGGACAGGGGGCGAGCAGTACTTC.

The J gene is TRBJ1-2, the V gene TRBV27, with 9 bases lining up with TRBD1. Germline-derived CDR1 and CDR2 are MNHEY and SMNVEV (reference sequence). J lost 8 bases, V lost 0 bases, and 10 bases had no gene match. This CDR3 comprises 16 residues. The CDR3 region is CASSLSAGQGIGGYTF. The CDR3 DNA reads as TGTGCCAGCAGTTTATCCGCCGGACAGGGGATAGGCGGCTACACCTTC.

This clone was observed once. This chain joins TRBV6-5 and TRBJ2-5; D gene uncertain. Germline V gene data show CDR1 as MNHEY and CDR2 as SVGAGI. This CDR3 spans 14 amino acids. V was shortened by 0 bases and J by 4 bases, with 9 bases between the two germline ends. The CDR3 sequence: CASSYSRVAETQYF. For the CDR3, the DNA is TGTGCCAGCAGTTACTCTCGGGTAGCAGAGACCCAGTACTTC.

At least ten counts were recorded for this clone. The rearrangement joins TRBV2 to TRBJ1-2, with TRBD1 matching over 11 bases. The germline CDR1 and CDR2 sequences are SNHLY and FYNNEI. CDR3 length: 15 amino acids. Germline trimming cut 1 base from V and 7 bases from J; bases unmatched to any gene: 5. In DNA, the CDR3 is TGTGCCAGCAGTGAAGATTGGACAGGGGGCGGTGGCTACACCTTC. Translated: CASSEDWTGGGGYTF.

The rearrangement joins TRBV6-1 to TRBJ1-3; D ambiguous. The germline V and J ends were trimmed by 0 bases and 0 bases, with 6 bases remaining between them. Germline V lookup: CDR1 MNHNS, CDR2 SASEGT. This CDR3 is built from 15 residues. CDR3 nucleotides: TGTGCCAGCAGTGAAGCACCGCGCTCTGGAAACACCATATATTTT. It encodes CASSEAPRSGNTIYF.

CDR3: CAISNRVAQPQHF. CDR3 DNA sequence: TGTGCCATCAGCAACAGGGTTGCTCAGCCCCAGCATTTT. The chain joins TRBV10-3 to TRBJ1-5, with TRBD1 as a possible D gene (6 bases). Germline-derived CDR1 and CDR2 are ENHRY and SYGVKD. The germline V and J ends were trimmed by 6 bases and 6 bases, with 12 bases remaining between them. The CDR3 has 13 residues.

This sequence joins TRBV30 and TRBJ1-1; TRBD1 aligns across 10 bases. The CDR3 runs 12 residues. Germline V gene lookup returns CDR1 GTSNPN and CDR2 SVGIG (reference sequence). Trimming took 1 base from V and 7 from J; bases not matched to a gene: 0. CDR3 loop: CAWSGTGGEAFF. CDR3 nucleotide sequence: TGTGCCTGGAGTGGGACAGGGGGTGAAGCTTTCTTT.

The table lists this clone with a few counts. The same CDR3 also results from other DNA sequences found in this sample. In DNA form, the CDR3 reads TGCGCCAGCAGCCCCGGGACAACGGGAAACACCATATATTTT. It yields the protein CASSPGTTGNTIYF. V gene TRBV5-1 combines with J gene TRBJ1-3, with TRBD1 as a possible D gene (6 bases). CDR1 is SGHRS and CDR2 is YFSETQ in the germline V gene. The V end was cut by 4 bases, the J end by 4 bases, with 12 bases between. The CDR3 loop spans 14 amino acids.

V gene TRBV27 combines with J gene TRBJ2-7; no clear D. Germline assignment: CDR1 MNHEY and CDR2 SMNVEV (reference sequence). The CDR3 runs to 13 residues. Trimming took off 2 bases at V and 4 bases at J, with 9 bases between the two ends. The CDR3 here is CASSLKPVYEQYF. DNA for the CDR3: TGTGCCAGCAGTTTAAAACCGGTTTACGAGCAGTACTTC.

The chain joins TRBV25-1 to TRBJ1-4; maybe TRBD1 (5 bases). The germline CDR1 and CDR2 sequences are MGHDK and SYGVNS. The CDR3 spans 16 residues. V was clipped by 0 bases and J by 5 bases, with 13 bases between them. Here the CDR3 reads CASSEYKGRGNEKLFF. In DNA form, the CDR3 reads TGTGCCAGCAGTGAATATAAAGGGCGGGGGAATGAAAAACTGTTTTTT.

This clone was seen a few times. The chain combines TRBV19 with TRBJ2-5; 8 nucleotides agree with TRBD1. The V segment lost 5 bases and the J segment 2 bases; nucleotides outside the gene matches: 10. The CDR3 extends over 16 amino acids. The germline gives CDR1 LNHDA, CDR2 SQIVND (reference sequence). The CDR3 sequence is CASSVASGGRQETQYF. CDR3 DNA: TGTGCCAGTAGTGTAGCCTCAGGGGGCAGGCAAGAGACCCAGTACTTC.

The CDR3 sequence is CSVVDRASNEKLFF. For the CDR3, the DNA is TGCAGCGTGGTAGACAGGGCCTCTAATGAAAAACTGTTTTTT. The rearrangement uses TRBV29-1 and TRBJ1-4; 7 bases match TRBD1. Germline assignment: CDR1 SQVTM and CDR2 ANQGSEA. Trimming at V came to 6 bases and at J to 3 bases, leaving 7 bases not matched to a gene. CDR3 length: 14 amino acids.

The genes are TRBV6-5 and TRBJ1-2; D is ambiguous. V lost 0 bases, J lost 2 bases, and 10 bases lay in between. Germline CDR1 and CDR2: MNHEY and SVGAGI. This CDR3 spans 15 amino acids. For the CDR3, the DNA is TGTGCCAGCAGTTACTCCTGGACGGGGAACTATGGCTACACCTTC. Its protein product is CASSYSWTGNYGYTF.

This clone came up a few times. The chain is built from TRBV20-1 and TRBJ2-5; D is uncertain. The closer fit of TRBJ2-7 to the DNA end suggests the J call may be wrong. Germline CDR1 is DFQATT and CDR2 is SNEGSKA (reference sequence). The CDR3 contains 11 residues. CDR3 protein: CSARLLYEQYF. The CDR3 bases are TGCAGTGCTAGACTTCTATACGAGCAGTACTTC.

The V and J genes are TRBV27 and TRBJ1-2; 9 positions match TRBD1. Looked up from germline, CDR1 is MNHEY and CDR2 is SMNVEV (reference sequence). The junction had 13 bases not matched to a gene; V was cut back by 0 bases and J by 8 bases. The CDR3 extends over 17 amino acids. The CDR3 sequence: CASSLSMSYRGRWGYTF. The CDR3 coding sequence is TGTGCCAGCAGTTTATCGATGAGTTACAGGGGGCGTTGGGGCTACACCTTC.

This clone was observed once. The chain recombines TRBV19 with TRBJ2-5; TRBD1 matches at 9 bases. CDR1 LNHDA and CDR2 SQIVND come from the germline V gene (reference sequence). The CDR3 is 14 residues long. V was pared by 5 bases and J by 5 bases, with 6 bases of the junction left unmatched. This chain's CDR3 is CASSAGQGLETQYF. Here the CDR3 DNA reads TGTGCCAGTAGTGCGGGACAGGGTTTGGAGACCCAGTACTTC.